One sample yielded the 14 T cell receptor beta chains listed below, sequenced in a study of T cells after yellow fever vaccination. TCRdb reprocessed the 5' RACE reads with MiXCR, giving one entry per CDR3 protein. This table has a few hundred thousand distinct CDR3 sequences, roughly 4.3% appearing once. Sequences were derived from PBMCs, sampled 5 days after the yellow fever booster vaccination. All receptors derive from a man between 18 and 29 years old who received the YFV17D yellow fever vaccine.

The chain joins TRBV11-2 to TRBJ2-7; D uncertain. The CDR3 sequence is 14 residues long. V lost 1 base and J lost 2, with 9 bases in between. From germline, CDR1 is SGHAT and CDR2 FQNNGV. The CDR3 bases are TGTGCCAGCAGCTTAGGCGCGGACCCCTACGAGCAGTACTTC. Translated: CASSLGADPYEQYF.

This clonotype was counted many times. The V and J genes are TRBV6-5 and TRBJ2-3, with TRBD2 identical over 13 bases. The germline V gene has CDR1 MNHEY and CDR2 SVGAGI. This CDR3 is built from 16 residues. The trim removed 5 bases at V and 3 bases at J, leaving 5 bases unmatched. CDR3 nucleotides: TGTGCCAGCAGTAGACTAGCGGGGGGCCTTACAGATACGCAGTATTTT. Protein: CASSRLAGGLTDTQYF.

This clonotype has at least ten counts. The rearrangement joins TRBV7-2 to TRBJ1-5; D may be TRBD1 (5 bases). V was pared by 2 bases and J by 3 bases, with 11 bases between. CDR3 size: 15 residues. Per the germline V gene, CDR1 is SGHTA and CDR2 is FQGNSA. CDR3 bases: TGTGCCAGCAGCTTACCCGGACATAACAATCAGCCCCAGCATTTT. Its translation is CASSLPGHNNQPQHF.

This clonotype was observed a single time. The rearrangement uses TRBV7-6 and TRBJ2-1, with D tentatively TRBD2 (6 bases). There are 13 residues in the CDR3. CDR1 is SGHVS and CDR2 is FNYEAQ in the germline V gene. Trimming removed 4 bases from V and 7 bases from J, with 11 bases in between. The CDR3 loop reads CASSSTRGNEQFF. In DNA form, the CDR3 reads TGTGCCAGCAGCTCCACGCGGGGAAATGAGCAGTTCTTC.

This clonotype came up many times. V gene TRBV12-3 or TRBV12-4 combines with J gene TRBJ1-1; D is undetermined. Between the trimmed V and J ends, which lost 7 bases and 1 base, there was a span of 10 bases. CDR3 length: 13 amino acids. The CDR3 DNA is TGTGCCAGCACCCTTCTGGGGAACACTGAAGCTTTCTTT. Its protein is CASTLLGNTEAFF.

Many counts were recorded for this clonotype. The rearrangement links TRBV24-1 to TRBJ2-2; D gene unclear. Germline loops: CDR1 KGHDR, CDR2 SFDVKD. The V and J ends lost 5 bases and 0 bases respectively, with 6 bases between them. The CDR3 is 14 residues long. The CDR3 bases are TGTGCCACCAGTGCACGGTCGAACACCGGGGAGCTGTTTTTT. This translates into CATSARSNTGELFF.

There are a few counts of this clonotype. CDR3 loop: CASSLYRSGAFF. The CDR3 region has the DNA TGTGCCAGCAGCCTATACAGGAGTGGAGCTTTCTTT. The V gene is TRBV5-4, the J gene TRBJ1-1; perhaps TRBD1 as D (5 bases). Per the germline V gene, CDR1 is SGHNT and CDR2 is YYREEE (reference sequence). With 4 bases removed from V and 10 bases from J, the gap between germline ends came to 14 bases. The CDR3 is 12 residues long.

This chain connects TRBV6-6 to TRBJ1-2; 10 bases line up with TRBD1. The germline V gene encodes CDR1 MNHNY and CDR2 SVGAGI (reference sequence). The CDR3 covers 15 residues. Unmatched junction bases numbered 8, after V lost 5 bases and J lost 5 bases. The CDR3 protein is CASSGDRGVIYGYTF. In DNA, the CDR3 is TGTGCCAGCAGTGGGGACAGGGGCGTTATATATGGCTACACCTTC.

The chain joins TRBV20-1 to TRBJ2-1; D is uncertain. V was clipped by 1 base and J by 1 base, with 5 bases between them. The CDR3 loop spans 13 amino acids. Germline V lookup: CDR1 DFQATT, CDR2 SNEGSKA (reference sequence). CDR3 sequence (DNA): TGCAGTGCTAGAGGTGGATCCTACAATGAGCAGTTCTTC. Translated, it gives CSARGGSYNEQFF.

The J gene is TRBJ2-3, the V gene TRBV7-3; TRBD2 aligns across 7 bases. The germline CDR1 and CDR2 sequences are SGHTA and FQGTGA. The CDR3 covers 17 residues. Trimming removed 5 bases from V and 4 bases from J; junction bases left unmatched: 15. The CDR3 bases are TGTGCCAGCAGCGCTACATCCCTCGCGGGGGACTCAGATACGCAGTATTTT. This encodes CASSATSLAGDSDTQYF.

This clonotype was observed a few times. J is TRBJ2-2 and V is TRBV24-1; 8 nucleotides match TRBD1. This CDR3 is 17 amino acids long. Germline-derived CDR1 and CDR2 are KGHDR and SFDVKD. V dropped 10 bases and J dropped 1; count of bases not matched to a gene: 13. For the CDR3, the DNA is TGTGCCACAACAACATCCCAGGGGGCAGGGAACACCGGGGAGCTGTTTTTT. Encoded protein: CATTTSQGAGNTGELFF.

The chain joins TRBV9 to TRBJ2-4, with TRBD1 matching over 7 bases. Trimming cost V 3 bases and J 8 bases; bases outside gene matches: 8. The germline V gene encodes CDR1 SGDLS and CDR2 YYNGEE. This CDR3 comprises 14 residues. The CDR3 spells CASSARTGGDIQYF. As DNA, the CDR3 is TGTGCCAGCAGCGCTCGGACAGGTGGGGACATTCAGTACTTC.

Only one count was recorded for this clonotype. The gene calls are TRBV27 and TRBJ1-1; no reliable D call. The CDR3 is 13 amino acids. Germline V lookup: CDR1 MNHEY, CDR2 SMNVEV (reference sequence). V was pared by 6 bases and J by 0 bases, with 8 bases between. CDR3 in amino acids: CASSWAVNTEAFF. DNA for the CDR3: TGTGCCAGCAGCTGGGCGGTGAACACTGAAGCTTTCTTT.

This clonotype showed up many times. This chain joins TRBV4-2 and TRBJ2-5, with TRBD2 identical over 10 bases. V lost 4 bases and J lost 5; bases outside the gene matches: 7. CDR3 length equals 15 residues. Per the germline V gene, CDR1 is LGHNA and CDR2 is YNFKEQ. CDR3 in DNA: TGTGCCAGCAGCCCTCCAGCGGGGGGGCGGGAGACCCAGTACTTC. It translates to CASSPPAGGRETQYF.